The T cell receptor (beta chain) under discussion was sequenced for a study of Ad26.COV2.S vaccination and SARS-CoV-2 variants. The treatment denotes: some 19 received Ad26.COV2.S at low or high dose, single or two shots; several received placebo; per-sample allocation not given. Following the first vaccine or placebo injection, samples were taken on day 63. Data came from immunoSEQ multiplex PCR; TCRdb stores just in-frame clones and leaves some out. The data hold 350,000 to 500,000 clones, with 80% to 95% observed a single time. The J segment lost 9 bases and the V segment lost 4 bases, leaving 6 bases of the junction unmatched. In germline, CDR1 is MNHEY, CDR2 SVGAGI. The CDR3 runs 13 residues.

The TCR was taken from a person between 18 and 65 years old who received the Ad26.COV2.S COVID-19 vaccine or a placebo. The V gene is TRBV6-5, the J gene TRBJ2-1, with 7 bases matching TRBD1. The specimen was peripheral blood, collected in a trial of Ad26.COV2.S vaccine versus placebo. The CDR3 bases are TGTGCCAGCAGTTCGACAGGGAATCGTGAGCAGTTCTTC. This codes for CASSSTGNREQFF.